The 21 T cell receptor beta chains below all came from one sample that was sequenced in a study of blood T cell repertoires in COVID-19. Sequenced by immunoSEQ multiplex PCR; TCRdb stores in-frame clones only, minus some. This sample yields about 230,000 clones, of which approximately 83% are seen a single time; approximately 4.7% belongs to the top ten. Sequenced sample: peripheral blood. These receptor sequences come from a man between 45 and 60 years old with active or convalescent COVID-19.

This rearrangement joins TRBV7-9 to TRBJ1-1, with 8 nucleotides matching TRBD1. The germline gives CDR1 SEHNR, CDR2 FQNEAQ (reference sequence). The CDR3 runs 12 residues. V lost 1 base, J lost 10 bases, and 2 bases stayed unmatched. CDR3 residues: CASSLEQGGAFF. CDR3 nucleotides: TGTGCCAGCAGCTTAGAACAGGGGGGAGCTTTCTTT. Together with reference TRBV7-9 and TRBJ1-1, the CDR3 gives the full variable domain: DTGVSQNPRHKITKRGQNVTFRCDPISEHNRLYWYRQTLGQGPEFLTYFQNEAQLEKSRLLSDRFSAERPKGSFSTLEIQRTEQGDSAMYLCASSLEQGGAFFGQGTRLTVV.

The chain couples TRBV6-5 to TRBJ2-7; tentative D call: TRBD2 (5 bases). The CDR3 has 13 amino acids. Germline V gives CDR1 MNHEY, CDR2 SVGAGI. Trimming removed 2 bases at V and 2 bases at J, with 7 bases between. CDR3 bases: TGTGCCAGCAGTTACAGCGGCCCCTACGAGCAGTACTTC. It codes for CASSYSGPYEQYF.

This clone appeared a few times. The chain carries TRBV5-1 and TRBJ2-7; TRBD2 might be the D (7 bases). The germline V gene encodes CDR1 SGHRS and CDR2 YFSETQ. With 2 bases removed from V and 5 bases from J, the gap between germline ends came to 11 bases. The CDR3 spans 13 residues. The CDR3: CASSFGGLDEQYF. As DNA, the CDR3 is TGCGCCAGCAGCTTCGGGGGGCTGGACGAGCAGTACTTC.

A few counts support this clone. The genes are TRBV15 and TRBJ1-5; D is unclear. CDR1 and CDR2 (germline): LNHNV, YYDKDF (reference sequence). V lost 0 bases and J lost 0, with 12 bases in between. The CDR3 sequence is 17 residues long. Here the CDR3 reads CATSRDEGSVSNQPQHF. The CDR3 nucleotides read TGTGCCACCAGCAGAGATGAGGGCAGCGTTAGCAATCAGCCCCAGCATTTT.

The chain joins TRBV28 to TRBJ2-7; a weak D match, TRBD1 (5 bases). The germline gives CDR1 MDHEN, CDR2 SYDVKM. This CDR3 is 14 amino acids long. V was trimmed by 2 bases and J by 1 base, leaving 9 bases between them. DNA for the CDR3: TGTGCCAGCAGTTTACCGGCAGGGTCCTACGAGCAGTACTTC. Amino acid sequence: CASSLPAGSYEQYF.

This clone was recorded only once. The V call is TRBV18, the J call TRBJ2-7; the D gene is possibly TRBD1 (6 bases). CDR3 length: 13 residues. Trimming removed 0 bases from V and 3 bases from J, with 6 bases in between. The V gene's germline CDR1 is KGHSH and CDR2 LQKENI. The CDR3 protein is CASSPPQGYEQYF. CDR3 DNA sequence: TGTGCCAGCTCACCACCACAGGGCTACGAGCAGTACTTC.

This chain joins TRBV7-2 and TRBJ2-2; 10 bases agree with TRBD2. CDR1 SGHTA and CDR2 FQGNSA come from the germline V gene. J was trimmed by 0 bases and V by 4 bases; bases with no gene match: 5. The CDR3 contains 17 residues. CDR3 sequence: CASSSLAGAANTGELFF. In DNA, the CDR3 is TGTGCCAGCAGCTCCCTAGCGGGGGCCGCGAACACCGGGGAGCTGTTTTTT.

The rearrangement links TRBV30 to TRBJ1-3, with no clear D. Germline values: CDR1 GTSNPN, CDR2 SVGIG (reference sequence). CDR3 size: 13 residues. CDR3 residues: CVVSGRQGNTIYF. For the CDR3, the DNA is TGTGTGGTGAGTGGCAGACAAGGAAACACCATATATTTT.

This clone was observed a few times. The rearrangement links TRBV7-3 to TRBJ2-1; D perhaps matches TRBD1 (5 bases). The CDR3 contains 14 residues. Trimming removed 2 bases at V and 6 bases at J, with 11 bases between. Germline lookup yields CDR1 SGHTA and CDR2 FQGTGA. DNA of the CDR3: TGTGCCAGCAGCTTAGTTGCAGGGCGCAATGAGCAGTTCTTC. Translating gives CASSLVAGRNEQFF. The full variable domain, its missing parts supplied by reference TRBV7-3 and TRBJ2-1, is GAGVSQTPSNKVTEKGKYVELRCDPISGHTALYWYRQSLGQGPEFLIYFQGTGAADDSGLPNDRFFAVRPEGSVSTLKIQRTERGDSAVYLCASSLVAGRNEQFFGPGTRLTVL.

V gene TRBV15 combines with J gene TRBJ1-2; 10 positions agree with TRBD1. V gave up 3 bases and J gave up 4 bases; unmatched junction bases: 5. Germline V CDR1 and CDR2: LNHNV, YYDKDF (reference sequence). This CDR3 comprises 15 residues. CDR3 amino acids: CATSRTGGRVYGYTF. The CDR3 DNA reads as TGTGCCACCAGCAGGACAGGGGGCAGAGTCTATGGCTACACCTTC.

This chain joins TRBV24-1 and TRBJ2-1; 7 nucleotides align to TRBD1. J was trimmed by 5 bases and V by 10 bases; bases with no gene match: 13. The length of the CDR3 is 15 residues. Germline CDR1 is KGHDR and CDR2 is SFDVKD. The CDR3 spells CATSQTGFPHNEQFF. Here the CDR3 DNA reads TGTGCCACGAGCCAGACAGGGTTCCCCCACAATGAGCAGTTCTTC.

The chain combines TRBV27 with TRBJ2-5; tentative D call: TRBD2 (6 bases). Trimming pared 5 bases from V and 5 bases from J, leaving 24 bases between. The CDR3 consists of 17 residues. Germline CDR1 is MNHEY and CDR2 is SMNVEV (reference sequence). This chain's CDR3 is CASSVHPQAARGETQYF. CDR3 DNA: TGTGCCAGCAGTGTTCACCCTCAGGCCGCCCGGGGGGAGACCCAGTACTTC.

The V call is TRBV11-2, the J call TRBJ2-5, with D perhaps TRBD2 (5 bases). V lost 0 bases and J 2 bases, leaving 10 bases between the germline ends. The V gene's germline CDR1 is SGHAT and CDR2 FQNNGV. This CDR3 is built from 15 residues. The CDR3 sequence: CASSLDPGGQETQYF. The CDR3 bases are TGTGCCAGCAGCTTAGATCCCGGAGGACAAGAGACCCAGTACTTC.

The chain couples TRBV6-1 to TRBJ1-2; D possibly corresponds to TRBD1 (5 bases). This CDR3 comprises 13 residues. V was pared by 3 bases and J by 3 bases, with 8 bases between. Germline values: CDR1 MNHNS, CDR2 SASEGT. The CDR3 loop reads CASSEGLDYGYTF. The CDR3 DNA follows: TGTGCCAGCAGTGAGGGACTTGACTATGGCTACACCTTC.

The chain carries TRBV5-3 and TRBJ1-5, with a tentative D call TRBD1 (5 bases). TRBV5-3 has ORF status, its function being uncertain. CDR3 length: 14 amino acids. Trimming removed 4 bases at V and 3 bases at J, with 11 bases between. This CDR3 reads CARSPQGSNQPQHF. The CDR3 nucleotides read TGTGCCAGAAGCCCTCAGGGATCCAATCAGCCCCAGCATTTT.

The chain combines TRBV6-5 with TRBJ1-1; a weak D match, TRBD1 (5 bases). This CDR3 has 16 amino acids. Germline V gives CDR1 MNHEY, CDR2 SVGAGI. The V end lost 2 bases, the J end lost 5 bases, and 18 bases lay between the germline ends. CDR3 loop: CASSYRLGGMATEAFF. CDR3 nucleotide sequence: TGTGCCAGCAGTTACAGACTCGGGGGAATGGCTACTGAAGCTTTCTTT.

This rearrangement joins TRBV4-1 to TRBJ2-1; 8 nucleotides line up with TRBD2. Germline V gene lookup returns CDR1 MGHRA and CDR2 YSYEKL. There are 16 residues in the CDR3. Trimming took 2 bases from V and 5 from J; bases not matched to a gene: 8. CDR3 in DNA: TGCGCCAGCAGCCAAAGCCTTACTAGCGGCCACAATGAGCAGTTCTTC. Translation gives CASSQSLTSGHNEQFF.

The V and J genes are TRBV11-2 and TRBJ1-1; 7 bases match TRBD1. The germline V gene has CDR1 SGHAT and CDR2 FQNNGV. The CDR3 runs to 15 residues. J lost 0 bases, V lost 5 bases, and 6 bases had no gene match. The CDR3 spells CASSHRGTMNTEAFF. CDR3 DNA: TGTGCCAGCAGCCACAGGGGAACGATGAACACTGAAGCTTTCTTT.

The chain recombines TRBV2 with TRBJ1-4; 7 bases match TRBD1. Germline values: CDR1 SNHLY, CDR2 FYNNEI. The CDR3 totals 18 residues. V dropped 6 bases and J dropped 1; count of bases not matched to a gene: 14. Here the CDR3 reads CASRSGQALLGTNEKLFF. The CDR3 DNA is TGTGCCAGCAGATCAGGACAGGCTCTTCTTGGAACTAATGAAAAACTGTTTTTT.

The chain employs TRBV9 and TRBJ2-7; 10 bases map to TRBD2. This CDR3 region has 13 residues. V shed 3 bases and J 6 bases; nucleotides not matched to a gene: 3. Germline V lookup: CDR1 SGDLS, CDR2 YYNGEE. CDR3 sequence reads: CASSARLAGEQYF. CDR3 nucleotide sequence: TGTGCCAGCAGCGCGCGACTAGCGGGCGAGCAGTACTTC.

The CDR3, as DNA: TGTGCCAGCAGTGTACAGGGGGCCGGGGGCTATGGCTACACCTTC. It specifies CASSVQGAGGYGYTF. The chain combines TRBV2 with TRBJ1-2, with 9 bases matching TRBD1. Trimming cost V 4 bases and J 4 bases; bases outside gene matches: 7. The CDR3 spans 15 residues. Germline assignment: CDR1 SNHLY and CDR2 FYNNEI.